This is a list of T cell receptor beta chains from one sample in a study of human T cells and chemical hapten exposure. One entry per CDR3 protein, called by TCRdb with MiXCR from the 5' RACE reads. The table shows around 82,000 distinct CDR3 sequences, with 6% to 8.5% occurring only once. The receptor source for this set is a male donor in good health. The CDR3 runs from the conserved cysteine through the conserved F or W. Fields, in order: D gene, clone size, J gene, V gene, CDR3 DNA, CDR3 protein. A D gene is named only where the DNA matches it firmly. A clone size is listed for some rows: how often the clone was seen (once, few, many), or a class if it is expanded.

d_call: -; clone_size: -; j_call: TRBJ1-1; v_call: TRBV12-3/TRBV12-4; cdr3_nt: TGTGCCAGCAGTGAACCTGGGGTGACTGAAGCTTTCTTT; cdr3_aa: CASSEPGVTEAFF
d_call: TRBD2; clone_size: many; j_call: TRBJ2-5; v_call: TRBV6-5; cdr3_nt: TGTGCCAGCAGTACTTCTAGCGGGGGGAGTGGAGAGACCCAGTACTTC; cdr3_aa: CASSTSSGGSGETQYF
d_call: -; clone_size: many; j_call: TRBJ1-1; v_call: TRBV20-1; cdr3_nt: TGCAGTGCTGCAGGGGCGCGGTTTGACACTGAAGCTTTCTTT; cdr3_aa: CSAAGARFDTEAFF
d_call: -; clone_size: -; j_call: TRBJ2-1; v_call: TRBV9; cdr3_nt: TGTGCCAGCAGCGTAGGCGGGACTTCCAATGAGCAGTTCTTC; cdr3_aa: CASSVGGTSNEQFF
d_call: -; clone_size: many; j_call: TRBJ1-5; v_call: TRBV6-1; cdr3_nt: TGTGCCAGCAGTGACGCTTTCGATCAGCCCCAGCATTTT; cdr3_aa: CASSDAFDQPQHF
d_call: TRBD1; clone_size: few; j_call: TRBJ1-5; v_call: TRBV5-1; cdr3_nt: TGCGCCAGCAGCTTGGATGGACAGGGGAATCAGCCCCAGCATTTT; cdr3_aa: CASSLDGQGNQPQHF
d_call: -; clone_size: -; j_call: TRBJ1-1; v_call: TRBV12-3/TRBV12-4; cdr3_nt: TGTGCCAGCAGTTTGGTCCTCTCCCTGCGGGCTTTCTTT; cdr3_aa: CASSLVLSLRAFF
d_call: TRBD1; clone_size: many; j_call: TRBJ1-5; v_call: TRBV15; cdr3_nt: TGTGCCACCAGCAGAGATTCGGGACAGGGCTTAGGGGGCAATCAGCCCCAGCATTTT; cdr3_aa: CATSRDSGQGLGGNQPQHF
d_call: TRBD2; clone_size: many; j_call: TRBJ2-1; v_call: TRBV15; cdr3_nt: TGTGCCACCAGCGCTCGGGGGGATTACAATGAGCAGTTCTTC; cdr3_aa: CATSARGDYNEQFF
d_call: -; clone_size: once; j_call: TRBJ2-5; v_call: TRBV12-3/TRBV12-4; cdr3_nt: TGTGCCAGCACCCCTCGGGGGCCAGAGACCCAGTACTTC; cdr3_aa: CASTPRGPETQYF
d_call: -; clone_size: few; j_call: TRBJ1-1; v_call: TRBV6-2/TRBV6-3; cdr3_nt: TGTGCCAGCAGTTACAATTGGACAGTCGGGGACACTGAAGCTTTCTTT; cdr3_aa: CASSYNWTVGDTEAFF
d_call: -; clone_size: few; j_call: TRBJ1-2; v_call: TRBV12-3/TRBV12-4; cdr3_nt: TGTGCCAGCAGCCTTAGACAGAACTATGGCTACACCTTC; cdr3_aa: CASSLRQNYGYTF
d_call: TRBD1; clone_size: -; j_call: TRBJ1-5; v_call: TRBV6-2/TRBV6-3; cdr3_nt: TGTGCCAGCAGTCCCGACAGGGCCGGGCAGCCCCAGCATTTT; cdr3_aa: CASSPDRAGQPQHF
d_call: -; clone_size: few; j_call: TRBJ1-6; v_call: TRBV6-6; cdr3_nt: TGTGCCAGCAGTTACCCGACAGGTGCCAATTCACCCCTCCACTTT; cdr3_aa: CASSYPTGANSPLHF
d_call: -; clone_size: -; j_call: TRBJ1-1; v_call: TRBV29-1; cdr3_nt: TGCAGCGTTGAAGATGTACGCTTCTTGGGGACTGAAGCTTTCTTT; cdr3_aa: CSVEDVRFLGTEAFF